The source of this T cell receptor beta chain is a study of cytomegalovirus exposure and HLA in healthy donors. Trimming took 4 bases from V and 2 from J; bases not matched to a gene: 15. Germline CDR1 and CDR2: LNHNV and YYDKDF (reference sequence). This CDR3 spans 18 amino acids. Comment on this clone: Its specificity is unknown.

Both 60 Vbeta primers and 13 Jbeta primers went into the PCR. Data came from immunoSEQ multiplex PCR; TCRdb stores just in-frame clones and leaves some out. This table has around 140,000 clones, 74% appearing once. General study findings and limits: Earlier analysis yielded a pattern in which most TCR beta V segments were productive about 87% or about 30% of the time.

This chain joins TRBV15 and TRBJ2-5, with 8 bases fitting TRBD2. The sequence was collected from a male donor in good health and CMV-seronegative. Sequencing was carried out using PBMCs. CDR3 DNA sequence: TGTGCCACCAGCAAGGAATCCGGGGGGGGGATGGGACAAGAGACCCAGTACTTC. Encoded protein: CATSKESGGGMGQETQYF.